The sequence of this T cell receptor (beta chain) was determined in a study of T cell repertoires in cytomegalovirus infection. V shed 5 bases and J 7 bases; nucleotides not matched to a gene: 7. This CDR3 has 14 amino acids. This clonotype was observed at least ten times. Its antigen is not identified. TCRdb recomputed calls from the reads with MiXCR, one row per CDR3 protein. The data contain about 830,000 distinct CDR3 sequences, approximately 32% of them singletons. The TCR was taken from a human donor in good health (CMV status not recorded). Some clones in this sample may be carry-over from other donors' samples. This chain connects TRBV12-3 or TRBV12-4 to TRBJ1-4; 7 bases line up with TRBD1. This specimen consisted of cultured CD8+ T cells from PBMCs, obtained from culture after CMV antigen stimulation. The CDR3: CASSTHRGSEKLFF. DNA for the CDR3: TGTGCCAGCAGTACCCACAGGGGTTCTGAAAAACTGTTTTTT.